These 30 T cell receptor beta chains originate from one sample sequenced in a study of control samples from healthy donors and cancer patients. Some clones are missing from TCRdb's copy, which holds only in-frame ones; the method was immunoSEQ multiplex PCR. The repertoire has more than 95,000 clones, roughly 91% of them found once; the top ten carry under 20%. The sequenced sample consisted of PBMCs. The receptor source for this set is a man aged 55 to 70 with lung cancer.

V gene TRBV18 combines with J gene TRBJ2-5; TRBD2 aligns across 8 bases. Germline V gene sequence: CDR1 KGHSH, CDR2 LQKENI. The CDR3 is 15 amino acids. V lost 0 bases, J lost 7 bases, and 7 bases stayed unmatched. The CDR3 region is CASSPPSRGERTQYF. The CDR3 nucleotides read TGTGCCAGCTCACCACCGTCGCGGGGGGAAAGGACCCAGTACTTC. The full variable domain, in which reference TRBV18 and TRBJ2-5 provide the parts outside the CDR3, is NAGVMQNPRHLVRRRGQEARLRCSPMKGHSHVYWYRQLPEEGLKFMVYLQKENIIDESGMPKERFSAEFPKEGPSILRIQQVVRGDSAAYFCASSPPSRGERTQYFGPGTRLLVL.

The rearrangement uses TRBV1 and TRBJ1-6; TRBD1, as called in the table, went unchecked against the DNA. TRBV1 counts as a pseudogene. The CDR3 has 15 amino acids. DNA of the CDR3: TGCACCAGCAGCCAAATGGGACAGTATAATTCACCCCTCCACTTT. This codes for CTSSQMGQYNSPLHF.

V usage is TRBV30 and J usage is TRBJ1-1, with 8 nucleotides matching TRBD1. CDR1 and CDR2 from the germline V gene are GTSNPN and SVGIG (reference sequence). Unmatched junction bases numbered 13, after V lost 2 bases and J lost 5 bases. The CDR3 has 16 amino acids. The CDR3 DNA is TGTGCCTGGAGTCCGACGAAAAACACAGGGGGGACTGAAGCTTTCTTT. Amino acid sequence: CAWSPTKNTGGTEAFF.

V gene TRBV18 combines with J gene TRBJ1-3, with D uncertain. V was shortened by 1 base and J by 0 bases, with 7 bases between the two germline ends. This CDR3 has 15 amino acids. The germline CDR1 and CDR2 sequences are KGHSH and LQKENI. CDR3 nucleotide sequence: TGTGCCAGCTCACCACAGGGTAACTCTGGAAACACCATATATTTT. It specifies CASSPQGNSGNTIYF.

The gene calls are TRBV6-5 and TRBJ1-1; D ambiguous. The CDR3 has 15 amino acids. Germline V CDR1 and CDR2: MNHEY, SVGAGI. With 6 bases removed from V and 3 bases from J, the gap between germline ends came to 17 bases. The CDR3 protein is CASRMDGRGHTEAFF. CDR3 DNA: TGTGCCAGCAGGATGGACGGGAGAGGCCACACTGAAGCTTTCTTT.

The CDR3 loop reads CASSLTVHPYNEQFF. CDR3 nucleotide sequence: TGTGCCAGCAGCCTAACGGTTCACCCCTACAATGAGCAGTTCTTC. This chain uses TRBV7-2 with TRBJ2-1; no clear D. Germline loops: CDR1 SGHTA, CDR2 FQGNSA. The CDR3 has 15 amino acids. With 5 bases removed from V and 2 bases from J, the gap between germline ends came to 13 bases. The full variable domain, completed using reference TRBV7-2 and TRBJ2-1, is GAGVSQSPSNKVTEKGKDVELRCDPISGHTALYWYRQSLGQGLEFLIYFQGNSAPDKSGLPSDRFSAERTGGSVSTLTIQRTQQEDSAVYLCASSLTVHPYNEQFFGPGTRLTVL.

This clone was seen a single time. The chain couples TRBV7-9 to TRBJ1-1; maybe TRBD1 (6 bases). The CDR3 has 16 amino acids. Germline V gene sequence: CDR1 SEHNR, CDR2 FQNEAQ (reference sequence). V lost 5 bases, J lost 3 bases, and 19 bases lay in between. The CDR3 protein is CASSLTKGVGDTEAFF. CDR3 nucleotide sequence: TGTGCCAGCAGCCTTACAAAGGGGGTAGGGGACACTGAAGCTTTCTTT.

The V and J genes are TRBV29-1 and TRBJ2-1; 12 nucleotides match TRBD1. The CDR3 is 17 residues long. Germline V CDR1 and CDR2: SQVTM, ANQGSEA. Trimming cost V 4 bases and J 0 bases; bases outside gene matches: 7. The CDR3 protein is CSVGGQGASSSYNEQFF. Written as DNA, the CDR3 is TGCAGCGTTGGGGGACAGGGGGCGTCCAGCTCCTACAATGAGCAGTTCTTC.

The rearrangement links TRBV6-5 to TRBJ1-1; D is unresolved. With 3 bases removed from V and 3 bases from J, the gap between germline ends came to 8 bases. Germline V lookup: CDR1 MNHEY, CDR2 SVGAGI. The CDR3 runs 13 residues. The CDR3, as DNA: TGTGCCAGCAGTTATCGGGGAGACACTGAAGCTTTCTTT. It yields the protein CASSYRGDTEAFF.

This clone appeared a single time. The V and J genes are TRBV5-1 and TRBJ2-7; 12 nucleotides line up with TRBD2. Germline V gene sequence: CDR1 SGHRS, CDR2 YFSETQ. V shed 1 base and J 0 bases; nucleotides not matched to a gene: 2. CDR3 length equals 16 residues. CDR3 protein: CASSLTSGGSSYEQYF. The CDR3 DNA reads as TGCGCCAGCAGCTTGACTAGCGGGGGGAGCTCCTACGAGCAGTACTTC.

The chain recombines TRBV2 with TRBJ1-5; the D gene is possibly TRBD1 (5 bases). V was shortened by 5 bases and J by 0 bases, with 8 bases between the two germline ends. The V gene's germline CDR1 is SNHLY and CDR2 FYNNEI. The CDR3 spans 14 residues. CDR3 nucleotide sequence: TGTGCCAGCAGTAGGGGACTTAGCAATCAGCCCCAGCATTTT. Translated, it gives CASSRGLSNQPQHF.

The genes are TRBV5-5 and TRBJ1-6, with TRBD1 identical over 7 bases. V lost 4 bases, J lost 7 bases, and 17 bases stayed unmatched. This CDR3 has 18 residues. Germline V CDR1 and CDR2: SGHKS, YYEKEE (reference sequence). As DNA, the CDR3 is TGTGCCAGCAGCCAGGACAGGTATCCTCCCTTACCGAATTCACCCCTCCACTTT. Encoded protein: CASSQDRYPPLPNSPLHF.

In DNA form, the CDR3 reads TGTGCCAGCAGTTTAACATCGGTACTCGCGGGAGGCTACACCTTC. Translated, it gives CASSLTSVLAGGYTF. This chain connects TRBV2 to TRBJ1-2; no reliable D call. The CDR3 sequence is 15 residues long. V was trimmed by 5 bases and J by 8 bases, leaving 21 bases between them. The germline V gene encodes CDR1 SNHLY and CDR2 FYNNEI. The full variable domain, rest sourced from reference TRBV2 and TRBJ1-2, is EPEVTQTPSHQVTQMGQEVILRCVPISNHLYFYWYRQILGQKVEFLVSFYNNEISEKSEIFDDQFSVERPDGSNFTLKIRSTKLEDSAMYFCASSLTSVLAGGYTFGSGTRLTVV.

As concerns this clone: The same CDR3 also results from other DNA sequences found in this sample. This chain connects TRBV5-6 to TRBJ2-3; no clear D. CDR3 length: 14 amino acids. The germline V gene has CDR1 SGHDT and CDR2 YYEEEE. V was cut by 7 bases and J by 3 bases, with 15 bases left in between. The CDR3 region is CASHPGPVTDTQYF. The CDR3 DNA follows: TGTGCCAGCCACCCGGGTCCAGTAACAGATACGCAGTATTTT.

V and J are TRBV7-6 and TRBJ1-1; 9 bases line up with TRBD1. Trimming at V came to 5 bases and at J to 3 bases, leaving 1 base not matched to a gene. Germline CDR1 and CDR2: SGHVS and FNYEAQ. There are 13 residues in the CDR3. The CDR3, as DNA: TGTGCCAGCAGCGGGACAGGGTACACTGAAGCTTTCTTT. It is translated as CASSGTGYTEAFF.

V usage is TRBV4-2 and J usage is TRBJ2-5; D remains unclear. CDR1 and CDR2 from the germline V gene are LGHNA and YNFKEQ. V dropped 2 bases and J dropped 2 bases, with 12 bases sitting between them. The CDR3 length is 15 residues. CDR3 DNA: TGTGCCAGCAGCCAAATAGTGGCGACACAAGAGACCCAGTACTTC. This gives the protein CASSQIVATQETQYF.

The CDR3 DNA sequence: TGTGCCACCAGTCAGGGGGCCTCTGAAGCTTTCTTT. Protein sequence: CATSQGASEAFF. J is TRBJ1-1 and V is TRBV24-1; 8 bases line up with TRBD1. Germline CDR1 and CDR2: KGHDR and SFDVKD. The CDR3 covers 12 residues. V dropped 6 bases and J dropped 6; count of bases not matched to a gene: 2.

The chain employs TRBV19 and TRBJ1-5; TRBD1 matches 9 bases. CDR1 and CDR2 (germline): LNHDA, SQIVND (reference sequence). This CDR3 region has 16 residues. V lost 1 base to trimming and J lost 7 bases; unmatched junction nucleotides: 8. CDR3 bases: TGTGCCAGTAGTATAGCCGTGGGACAGGGTAAACAGCCCCAGCATTTT. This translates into CASSIAVGQGKQPQHF.

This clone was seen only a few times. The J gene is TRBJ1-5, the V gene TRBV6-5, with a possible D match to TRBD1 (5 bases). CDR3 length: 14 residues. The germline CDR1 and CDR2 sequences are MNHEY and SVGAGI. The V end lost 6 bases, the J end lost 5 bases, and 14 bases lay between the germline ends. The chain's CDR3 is CASRSGGTDQPQHF. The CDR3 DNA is TGTGCCAGCAGATCTGGAGGGACTGATCAGCCCCAGCATTTT.

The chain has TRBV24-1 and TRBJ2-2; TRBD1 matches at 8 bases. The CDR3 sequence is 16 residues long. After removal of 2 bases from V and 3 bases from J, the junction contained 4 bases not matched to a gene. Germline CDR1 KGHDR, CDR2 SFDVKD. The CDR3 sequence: CATSDYKTGDTGELFF. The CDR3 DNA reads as TGTGCCACCAGTGATTATAAGACAGGGGACACCGGGGAGCTGTTTTTT.

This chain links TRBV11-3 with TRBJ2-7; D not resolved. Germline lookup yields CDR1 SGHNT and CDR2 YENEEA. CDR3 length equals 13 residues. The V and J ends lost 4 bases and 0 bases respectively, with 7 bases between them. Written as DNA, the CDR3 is TGTGCCAGCAGCTCAGTGAGCTCCTACGAGCAGTACGTC. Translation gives CASSSVSSYEQYV.

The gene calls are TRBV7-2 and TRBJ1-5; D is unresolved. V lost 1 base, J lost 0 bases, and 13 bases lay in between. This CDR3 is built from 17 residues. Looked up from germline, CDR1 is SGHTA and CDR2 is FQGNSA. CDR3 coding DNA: TGTGCCAGCAGCTTAGGAGGTTCTATGCGTAGCAATCAGCCCCAGCATTTT. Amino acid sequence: CASSLGGSMRSNQPQHF.

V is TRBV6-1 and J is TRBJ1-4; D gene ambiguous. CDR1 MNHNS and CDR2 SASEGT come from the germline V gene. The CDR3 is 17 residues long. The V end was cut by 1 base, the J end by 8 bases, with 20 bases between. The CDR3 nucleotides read TGTGCCAGCAGTGAAGATACGAGAGCCGCGCTGTCCGAAAAACTGTTTTTT. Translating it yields CASSEDTRAALSEKLFF.

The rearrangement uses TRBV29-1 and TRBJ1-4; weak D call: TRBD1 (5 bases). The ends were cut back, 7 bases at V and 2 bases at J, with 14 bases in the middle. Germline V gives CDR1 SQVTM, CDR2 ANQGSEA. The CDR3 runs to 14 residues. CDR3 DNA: TGCAGCGCCTTTTTAGGGGTTACTAATGAAAAACTGTTTTTT. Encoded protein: CSAFLGVTNEKLFF.

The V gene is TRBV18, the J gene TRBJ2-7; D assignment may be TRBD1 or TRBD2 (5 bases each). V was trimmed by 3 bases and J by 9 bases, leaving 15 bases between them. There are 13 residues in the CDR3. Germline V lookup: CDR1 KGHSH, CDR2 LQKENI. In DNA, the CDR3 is TGTGCCAGCTCACCTTCCCGGGACGACGGGCAGTACTTC. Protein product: CASSPSRDDGQYF.

The CDR3 spells CASSMNTEAFF. CDR3 bases: TGTGCCTCATCGATGAACACTGAAGCTTTCTTT. This chain joins TRBV30 and TRBJ1-1; D not resolved. V dropped 7 bases and J dropped 0 bases, with 6 bases sitting between them. The V gene's germline CDR1 is GTSNPN and CDR2 SVGIG (reference sequence). The CDR3 totals 11 residues.

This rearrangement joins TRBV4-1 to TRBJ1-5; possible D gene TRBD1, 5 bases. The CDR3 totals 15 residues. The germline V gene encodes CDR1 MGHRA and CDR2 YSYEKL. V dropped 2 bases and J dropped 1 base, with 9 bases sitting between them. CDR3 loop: CASSQYWDSNQPQHF. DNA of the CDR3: TGCGCCAGCAGCCAATACTGGGACAGCAATCAGCCCCAGCATTTT.

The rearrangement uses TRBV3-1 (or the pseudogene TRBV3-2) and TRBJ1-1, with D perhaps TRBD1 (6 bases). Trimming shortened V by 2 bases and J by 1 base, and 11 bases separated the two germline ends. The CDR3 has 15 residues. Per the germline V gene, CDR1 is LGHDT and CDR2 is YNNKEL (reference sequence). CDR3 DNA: TGTGCCAGCAGCCAACCGGGACACCCGAACACTGAAGCTTTCTTT. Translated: CASSQPGHPNTEAFF.

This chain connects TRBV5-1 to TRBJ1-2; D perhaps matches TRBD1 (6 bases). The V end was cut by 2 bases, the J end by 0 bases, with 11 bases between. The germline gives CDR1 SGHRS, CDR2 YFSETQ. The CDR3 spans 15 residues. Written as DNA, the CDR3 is TGCGCCAGCAGCTTACAAGGGGGGTCTAACTATGGCTACACCTTC. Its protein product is CASSLQGGSNYGYTF. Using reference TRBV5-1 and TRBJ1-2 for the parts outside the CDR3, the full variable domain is KAGVTQTPRYLIKTRGQQVTLSCSPISGHRSVSWYQQTPGQGLQFLFEYFSETQRNKGNFPGRFSGRQFSNSRSEMNVSTLELGDSALYLCASSLQGGSNYGYTFGSGTRLTVV.

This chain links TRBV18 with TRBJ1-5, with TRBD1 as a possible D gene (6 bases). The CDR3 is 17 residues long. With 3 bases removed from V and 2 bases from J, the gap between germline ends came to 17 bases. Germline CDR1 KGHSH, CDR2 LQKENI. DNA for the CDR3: TGTGCCAGCTCACCTCCCGGGGGCAGGGAGGGCAATCAGCCCCAGCATTTT. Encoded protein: CASSPPGGREGNQPQHF.